This TCR beta chain was identified in a study of identifying expanded T cells in peripheral blood. Study results and limitations: Across healthy donors, higher total template counts meant significantly greater roughly 2-week count variance. Technical replicates showed about 1.1 changed clones; roughly two weeks 15 to 20; four weeks 19.

Germline CDR1 reads MNHEY; CDR2 reads SVGAGI. This CDR3 contains 15 residues. V lost 5 bases, J lost 7 bases, and 15 bases lay in between. The table came from immunoSEQ multiplex PCR; TCRdb's copy has only in-frame clones and leaves some out. The sample lists about 90,000 clones; approximately 86% were seen once. Points on this clone: Its target is unknown.

Collection occurred without any documented infections or immune events in donors. Sequences were obtained from blood. The chain links TRBV6-5 to TRBJ1-6, with D hard to call. This clonotype was sampled from a person aged 18 to 69 in good health. Written as DNA, the CDR3 is TGTGCCAGCAGTAGGGAGGGATCGGTCAATTCACCCCTCCACTTT. Protein product: CASSREGSVNSPLHF.